These 23 T cell receptor beta chains were all obtained from the same sample, sequenced in a study of T cell responses to AZD1222 COVID-19 vaccine. Clones were sequenced by immunoSEQ multiplex PCR, and TCRdb holds only the in-frame ones, with some missing. The sample includes about 67,000 clones, about 83% of them seen just once. Sequences were derived from peripheral blood, sampled 28 days after the second AZD1222 dose. The receptors derive from an adult who received the AZD1222 COVID-19 vaccine.

V gene TRBV7-2 combines with J gene TRBJ2-5, with D unresolved. Germline V gene lookup returns CDR1 SGHTA and CDR2 FQGNSA. The CDR3 runs 13 residues. V was cut by 5 bases and J by 2 bases, with 9 bases left in between. DNA for the CDR3: TGTGCCAGCAGCGCAGATTCACAAGAGACCCAGTACTTC. Its protein is CASSADSQETQYF. The full variable domain, its missing parts supplied by reference TRBV7-2 and TRBJ2-5, is GAGVSQSPSNKVTEKGKDVELRCDPISGHTALYWYRQSLGQGLEFLIYFQGNSAPDKSGLPSDRFSAERTGGSVSTLTIQRTQQEDSAVYLCASSADSQETQYFGPGTRLLVL.

Here the CDR3 DNA reads TGTGCCAGCAGCTTAGCGGGGGAGGGGCAGCCCCAGCATTTT. This translates into CASSLAGEGQPQHF. This rearrangement joins TRBV7-8 to TRBJ1-5; a possible D gene is TRBD1 (5 bases). Germline-derived CDR1 and CDR2 are SGHVS and FQNEAQ. The CDR3 has 14 amino acids. V lost 0 bases and J lost 7, with 10 bases in between. Together with reference TRBV7-8 and TRBJ1-5, the CDR3 gives the full variable domain: GAGVSQSPRYKVAKRGQDVALRCDPISGHVSLFWYQQALGQGPEFLTYFQNEAQLDKSGLPSDRFFAERPEGSVSTLKIQRTQQEDSAVYLCASSLAGEGQPQHFGDGTRLSIL.

This chain links TRBV5-8 with TRBJ2-7; 13 bases agree with TRBD2. This CDR3 is 15 amino acids long. CDR1 and CDR2 from the germline V gene are SGHTS and YDEGEE. Trimming took 4 bases from V and 2 from J; bases not matched to a gene: 3. CDR3 in DNA: TGTGCCAGCAGCAGCGGGACTAGCGGGGCCTACGAGCAGTACTTC. Translation: CASSSGTSGAYEQYF.

This sequence joins TRBV2 and TRBJ2-1; D call uncertain. CDR1 SNHLY and CDR2 FYNNEI come from the germline V gene. V was trimmed by 8 bases and J by 7 bases, leaving 12 bases between them. The CDR3 totals 12 residues. CDR3 loop: CASGTMGNEQFF. CDR3 coding DNA: TGTGCCAGCGGTACTATGGGGAATGAGCAGTTCTTC. Using reference TRBV2 and TRBJ2-1 for the parts outside the CDR3, the full variable domain is EPEVTQTPSHQVTQMGQEVILRCVPISNHLYFYWYRQILGQKVEFLVSFYNNEISEKSEIFDDQFSVERPDGSNFTLKIRSTKLEDSAMYFCASGTMGNEQFFGPGTRLTVL.

This chain links TRBV5-1 with TRBJ2-5, with 8 positions matching TRBD1. V lost 5 bases, J lost 5 bases, and 11 bases stayed unmatched. CDR3 size: 15 residues. Looked up from germline, CDR1 is SGHRS and CDR2 is YFSETQ. The CDR3 DNA reads TGCGCCAGCAGGGCGACAGGGGAGGCGTGGGAGACCCAGTACTTC. It codes for CASRATGEAWETQYF.

This clone was seen only once. The rearrangement links TRBV29-1 to TRBJ2-5, with TRBD2 matching over 11 bases. J was trimmed by 2 bases and V by 2 bases; bases with no gene match: 13. This CDR3 comprises 18 residues. Germline CDR1 and CDR2: SQVTM and ANQGSEA. CDR3 protein: CSVEWFRLAGGTQETQYF. CDR3 sequence (DNA): TGCAGCGTTGAATGGTTCCGGCTAGCGGGGGGTACACAAGAGACCCAGTACTTC.

This clone has only one observation. The chain employs TRBV28 and TRBJ2-3, with a weak D call TRBD1 (5 bases). V lost 3 bases and J lost 4, with 11 bases in between. The CDR3 length is 14 residues. CDR1 and CDR2 from the germline V gene are MDHEN and SYDVKM. In DNA form, the CDR3 reads TGTGCCAGCAGTTTCTCCAGGGTGGCAGATACGCAGTATTTT. Translated: CASSFSRVADTQYF. The full variable domain, with the rest looked up from reference TRBV28 and TRBJ2-3, is DVKVTQSSRYLVKRTGEKVFLECVQDMDHENMFWYRQDPGLGLRLIYFSYDVKMKEKGDIPEGYSVSREKKERFSLILESASTNQTSMYLCASSFSRVADTQYFGPGTRLTVL.

This chain uses TRBV7-2 with TRBJ2-2; D is unresolved. Trimming cost V 0 bases and J 5 bases, with 10 bases left between them. Per the germline V gene, CDR1 is SGHTA and CDR2 is FQGNSA. The CDR3 runs 15 residues. The CDR3 here is CASSLAKAGTGELFF. CDR3 bases: TGTGCCAGCAGCTTAGCGAAGGCAGGTACCGGGGAGCTGTTTTTT.

The V call is TRBV10-1, the J call TRBJ2-5, with TRBD1 as a possible D gene (5 bases). There are 16 residues in the CDR3. The germline V gene encodes CDR1 WNHNN and CDR2 SYGVQD (reference sequence). V dropped 4 bases and J dropped 2 bases, with 17 bases sitting between them. The CDR3 here is CASSGPTQGYQETQYF. The CDR3 coding sequence is TGCGCCAGCAGTGGGCCGACCCAGGGTTATCAAGAGACCCAGTACTTC.

The chain uses TRBV15 and TRBJ1-5; D gene uncertain. The CDR3 consists of 13 residues. The germline V and J ends were trimmed by 6 bases and 5 bases, with 11 bases remaining between them. Germline-derived CDR1 and CDR2 are LNHNV and YYDKDF (reference sequence). The CDR3 DNA is TGTGCCACCAGAAAAGATTTGGATCAGCCCCAGCATTTT. This sequence encodes CATRKDLDQPQHF.

This clone was observed a handful of times. V is TRBV7-8 and J is TRBJ1-5; maybe TRBD1 (6 bases). CDR1 SGHVS and CDR2 FQNEAQ come from the germline V gene. V was pared by 5 bases and J by 6 bases, with 20 bases between. The CDR3 contains 16 residues. CDR3 residues: CASSPYRLGGRQPQHF. DNA of the CDR3: TGTGCCAGCAGCCCTTACAGATTGGGGGGGCGTCAGCCCCAGCATTTT.

This clone was seen only a few times. Other DNA sequences of this sample code for an identical CDR3. This sequence joins TRBV19 and TRBJ2-2; D may match TRBD1 or TRBD2 (5 bases each). V lost 3 bases to trimming and J lost 4 bases, with 6 bases between them. Germline CDR1 is LNHDA and CDR2 is SQIVND (reference sequence). This CDR3 contains 13 residues. The CDR3 is CASSIGATGELFF. In nucleotides, the CDR3 is TGTGCCAGTAGTATCGGGGCCACCGGGGAGCTGTTTTTT.

This CDR3 is CAKIPGESANVLTF. The DNA for the CDR3 is TGTGCCAAAATTCCAGGGGAATCGGCCAACGTCCTGACTTTC. The genes are TRBV19 and TRBJ2-6; possibly TRBD1 for D (6 bases). Trimming pared 10 bases from V and 6 bases from J, leaving 16 bases between. This CDR3 is built from 14 residues. Germline values: CDR1 LNHDA, CDR2 SQIVND (reference sequence).

The chain couples TRBV4-1 to TRBJ1-1; unclear D gene. This CDR3 contains 13 residues. From germline, CDR1 is MGHRA and CDR2 YSYEKL. V lost 0 bases to trimming and J lost 3 bases, with 5 bases between them. The CDR3 is CASSQDMDTEAFF. DNA of the CDR3: TGCGCCAGCAGCCAAGATATGGACACTGAAGCTTTCTTT.

This sequence joins TRBV5-1 and TRBJ1-2; the match to TRBD1 covers 8 bases. The junction had 2 bases not matched to a gene; V was cut back by 5 bases and J by 2 bases. The germline V gene has CDR1 SGHRS and CDR2 YFSETQ. CDR3 length: 13 residues. This CDR3 is CASSQGANYGYTF. The CDR3 bases are TGCGCCAGCAGTCAGGGGGCGAACTATGGCTACACCTTC.

This chain connects TRBV27 to TRBJ2-1, with 12 bases matching TRBD2. J was trimmed by 4 bases and V by 1 base; bases with no gene match: 8. Germline CDR1 MNHEY, CDR2 SMNVEV (reference sequence). The CDR3 runs 18 residues. This CDR3 reads CASSLFGLAGGYYNEQFF. The CDR3 DNA reads as TGTGCCAGCAGTTTATTTGGTCTAGCGGGGGGGTATTACAATGAGCAGTTCTTC.

Here the CDR3 reads CASSLEGPSSTEAFF. The CDR3 DNA is TGCGCCAGCAGCTTGGAGGGACCCAGCAGCACTGAAGCTTTCTTT. This chain uses TRBV5-1 with TRBJ1-1; a weak D match, TRBD1 (5 bases). The CDR3 is 15 amino acids. Trimming shortened V by 0 bases and J by 4 bases, and 13 bases separated the two germline ends. The germline V gene has CDR1 SGHRS and CDR2 YFSETQ.

By its share, this clone is medium-sized. Additional DNA sequences in this sample encode the identical CDR3. The chain joins TRBV27 to TRBJ1-5; unclear D gene. Germline V gives CDR1 MNHEY, CDR2 SMNVEV (reference sequence). CDR3 length: 15 residues. Between the trimmed V and J ends, which lost 8 bases and 0 bases, there was a span of 14 bases. The CDR3 here is CASRLGSYSNQPQHF. CDR3 nucleotide sequence: TGTGCCAGCCGACTGGGAAGCTATAGCAATCAGCCCCAGCATTTT.

This clone was counted a single time. The chain is built from TRBV7-2 and TRBJ1-4, with a tentative D call TRBD1 (5 bases). Looked up from germline, CDR1 is SGHTA and CDR2 is FQGNSA. The V end lost 6 bases, the J end lost 7 bases, and 9 bases lay between the germline ends. The CDR3 extends over 12 amino acids. This CDR3 is CASSLQGEKLFF. In nucleotides, the CDR3 is TGTGCCAGCAGTCTTCAGGGTGAAAAACTGTTTTTT.

This sequence joins TRBV28 and TRBJ1-1, with D unresolved. Trimming removed 8 bases at V and 4 bases at J, with 5 bases between. Germline V gene sequence: CDR1 MDHEN, CDR2 SYDVKM. This CDR3 contains 10 residues. CDR3 region: CASGVTEAFF. The CDR3 DNA is TGTGCCAGCGGGGTCACTGAAGCTTTCTTT.

The chain carries TRBV6-5 and TRBJ2-3; tentatively, D is TRBD2 (5 bases). With 6 bases removed from V and 0 bases from J, the gap between germline ends came to 10 bases. The CDR3 consists of 14 residues. Looked up from germline, CDR1 is MNHEY and CDR2 is SVGAGI. The CDR3 bases are TGTGCCAGCAGGGAGGCCTCTAGCACAGATACGCAGTATTTT. Amino acids: CASREASSTDTQYF.

V is TRBV27 and J is TRBJ2-2; the D is unclear. Germline-derived CDR1 and CDR2 are MNHEY and SMNVEV (reference sequence). With 3 bases removed from V and 3 bases from J, the gap between germline ends came to 5 bases. This CDR3 contains 13 residues. CDR3 DNA sequence: TGTGCCAGCAGTTTCTTGGACACCGGGGAGCTGTTTTTT. Protein: CASSFLDTGELFF.

The chain uses TRBV11-2 and TRBJ1-6; 8 positions agree with TRBD1. CDR3 length: 16 residues. V was pared by 5 bases and J by 5 bases, with 8 bases of the junction left unmatched. Germline V gives CDR1 SGHAT, CDR2 FQNNGV. In DNA form, the CDR3 reads TGTGCCAGCAGCCCCCGGACAGGGACGAATAATTCACCCCTCCACTTT. As protein: CASSPRTGTNNSPLHF.